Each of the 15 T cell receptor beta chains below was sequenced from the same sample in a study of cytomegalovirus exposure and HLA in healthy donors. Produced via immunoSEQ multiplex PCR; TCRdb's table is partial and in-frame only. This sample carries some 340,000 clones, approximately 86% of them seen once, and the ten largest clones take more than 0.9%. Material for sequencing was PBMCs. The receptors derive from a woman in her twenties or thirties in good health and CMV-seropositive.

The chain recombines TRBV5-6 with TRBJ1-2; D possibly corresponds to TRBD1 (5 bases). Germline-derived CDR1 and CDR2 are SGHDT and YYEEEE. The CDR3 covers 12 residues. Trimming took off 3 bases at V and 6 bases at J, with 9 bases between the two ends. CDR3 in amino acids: CASSWGGDGYTF. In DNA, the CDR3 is TGTGCCAGCAGCTGGGGGGGTGATGGCTACACCTTC.

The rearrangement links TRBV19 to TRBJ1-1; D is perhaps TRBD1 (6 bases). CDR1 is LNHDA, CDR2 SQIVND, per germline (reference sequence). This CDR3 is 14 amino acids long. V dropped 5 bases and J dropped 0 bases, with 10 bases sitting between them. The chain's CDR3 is CASSVTGMNTEAFF. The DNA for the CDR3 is TGTGCCAGTAGTGTGACAGGCATGAACACTGAAGCTTTCTTT.

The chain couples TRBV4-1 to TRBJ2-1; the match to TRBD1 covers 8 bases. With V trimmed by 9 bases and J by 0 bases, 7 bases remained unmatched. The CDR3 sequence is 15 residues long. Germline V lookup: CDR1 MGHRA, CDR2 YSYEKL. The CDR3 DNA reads TGCGCCAGAGATACAGGGGGGCCCTCCTACAATGAGCAGTTCTTC. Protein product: CARDTGGPSYNEQFF.

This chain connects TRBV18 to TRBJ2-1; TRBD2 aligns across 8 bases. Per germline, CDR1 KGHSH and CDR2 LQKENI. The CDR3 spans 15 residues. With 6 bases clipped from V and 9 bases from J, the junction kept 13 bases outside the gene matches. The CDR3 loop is CASSFSDGGAGEQFF. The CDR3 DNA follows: TGTGCCAGCTCCTTCTCCGACGGGGGGGCAGGTGAGCAGTTCTTC.

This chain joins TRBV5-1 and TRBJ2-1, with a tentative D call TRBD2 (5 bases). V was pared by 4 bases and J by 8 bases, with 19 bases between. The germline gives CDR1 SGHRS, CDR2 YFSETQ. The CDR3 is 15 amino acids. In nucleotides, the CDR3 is TGCGCCAGCAGCCGCCCGGCTCGGGGAGATCATGAGCAGTTCTTC. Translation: CASSRPARGDHEQFF.

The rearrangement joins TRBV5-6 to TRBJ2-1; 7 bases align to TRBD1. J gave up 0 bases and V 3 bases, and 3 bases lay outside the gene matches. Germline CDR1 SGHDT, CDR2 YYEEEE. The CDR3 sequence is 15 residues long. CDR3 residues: CASSWGQSSYNEQFF. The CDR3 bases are TGTGCCAGCAGCTGGGGACAGAGCTCCTACAATGAGCAGTTCTTC.

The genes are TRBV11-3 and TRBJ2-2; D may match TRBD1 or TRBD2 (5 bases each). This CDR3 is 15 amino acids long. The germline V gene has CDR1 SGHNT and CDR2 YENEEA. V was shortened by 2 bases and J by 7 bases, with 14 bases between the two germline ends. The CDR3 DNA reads TGTGCCAGCAGCTTACGAGGGTCAGGGTACGGGGAGCTGTTTTTT. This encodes CASSLRGSGYGELFF.

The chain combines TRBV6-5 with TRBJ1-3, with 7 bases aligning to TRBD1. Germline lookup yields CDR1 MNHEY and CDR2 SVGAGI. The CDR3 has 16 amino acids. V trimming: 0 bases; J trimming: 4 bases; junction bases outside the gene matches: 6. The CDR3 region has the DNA TGTGCCAGCAGTTACTCCAGGGGGTATTCAGGAAACACCATATATTTT. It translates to CASSYSRGYSGNTIYF.

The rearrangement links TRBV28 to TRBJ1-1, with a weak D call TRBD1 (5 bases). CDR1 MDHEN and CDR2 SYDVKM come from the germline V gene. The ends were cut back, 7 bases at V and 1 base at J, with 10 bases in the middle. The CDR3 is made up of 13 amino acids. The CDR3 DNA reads TGTGCCAGCATCTACCAGGGGAACACTGAAGCTTTCTTT. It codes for CASIYQGNTEAFF.

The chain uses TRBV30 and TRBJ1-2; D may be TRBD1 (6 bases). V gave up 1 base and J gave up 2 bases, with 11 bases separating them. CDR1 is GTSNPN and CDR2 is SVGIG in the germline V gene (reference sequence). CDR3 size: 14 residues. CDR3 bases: TGTGCCTGGAGTGGTAAACAGGGCAACTATGGCTACACCTTC. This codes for CAWSGKQGNYGYTF.

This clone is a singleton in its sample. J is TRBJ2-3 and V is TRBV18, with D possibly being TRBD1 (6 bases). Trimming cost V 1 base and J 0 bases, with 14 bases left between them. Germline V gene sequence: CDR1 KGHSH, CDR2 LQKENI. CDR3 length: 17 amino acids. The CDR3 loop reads CASSPRPGATSTDTQYF. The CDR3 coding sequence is TGTGCCAGCTCACCACGTCCAGGGGCCACTAGCACAGATACGCAGTATTTT.

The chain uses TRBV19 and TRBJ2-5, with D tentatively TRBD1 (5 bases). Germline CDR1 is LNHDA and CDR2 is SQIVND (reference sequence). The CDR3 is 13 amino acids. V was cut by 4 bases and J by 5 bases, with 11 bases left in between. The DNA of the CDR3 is TGTGCCAGTAGTACCAGGGTTTCGGAGACCCAGTACTTC. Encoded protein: CASSTRVSETQYF. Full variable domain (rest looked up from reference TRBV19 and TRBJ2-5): DGGITQSPKYLFRKEGQNVTLSCEQNLNHDAMYWYRQDPGQGLRLIYYSQIVNDFQKGDIAEGYSVSREKKESFPLTVTSAQKNPTAFYLCASSTRVSETQYFGPGTRLLVL.

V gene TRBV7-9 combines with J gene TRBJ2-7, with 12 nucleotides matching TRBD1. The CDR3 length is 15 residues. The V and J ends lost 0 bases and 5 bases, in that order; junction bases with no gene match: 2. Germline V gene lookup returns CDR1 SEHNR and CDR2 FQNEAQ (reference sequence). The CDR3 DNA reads TGTGCCAGCAGCTTAGCCGGGACAGGGGGCGACGAGCAGTACTTC. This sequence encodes CASSLAGTGGDEQYF.

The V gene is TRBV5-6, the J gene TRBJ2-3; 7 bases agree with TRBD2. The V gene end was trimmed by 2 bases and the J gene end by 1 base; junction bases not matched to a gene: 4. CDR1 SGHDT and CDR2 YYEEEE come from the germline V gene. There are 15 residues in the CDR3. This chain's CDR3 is CASSFPSGGTDTQYF. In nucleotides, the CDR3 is TGTGCCAGCAGCTTTCCTAGCGGTGGCACAGATACGCAGTATTTT.

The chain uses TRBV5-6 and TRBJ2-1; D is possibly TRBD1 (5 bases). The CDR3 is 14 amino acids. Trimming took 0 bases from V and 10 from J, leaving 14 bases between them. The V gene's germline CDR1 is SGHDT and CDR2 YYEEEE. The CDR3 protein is CASSLEGVNREQFF. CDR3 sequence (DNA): TGTGCCAGCAGCTTGGAAGGGGTCAATAGGGAGCAGTTCTTC.